One and the same sample provided the 13 T cell receptor beta chains below, sequenced in a study of T-cell memory formation after mild COVID-19 (dated by TCRdb to the early 2020s). Libraries were made using 5' RACE. Sequenced on an Illumina NovaSeq 6000. TCRdb reworked the public reads: Q25 trimming with fastp, MiXCR clone assembly, productive beta chains retained. Rows matching on CDR3 protein sequence are summarized as one entry with the most common DNA and genes. Recorded for this sample are 530,000 or so distinct CDR3 sequences; 17% of them occurred a single time. Of the sample, about 8.6% falls within the top ten clones. The sequenced sample consisted of PBMCs or a T cell subset sorted from them (not recorded which). These receptors were obtained from an adult woman who had mild COVID-19 (a few samples of this study predate the infection). The sample titles of this study are shuffled in the database, so cell type and time point are left out; the donor was told from shared clones.

This clonotype was seen a handful of times. This sequence joins TRBV25-1 and TRBJ2-7, with 9 bases matching TRBD1. Germline loops: CDR1 MGHDK, CDR2 SYGVNS. The CDR3 extends over 14 amino acids. The ends lost 5 bases at V and 6 bases at J; junction bases unmatched: 8. The CDR3 reads CASSLPGQGGEQYF. The CDR3 DNA reads TGTGCCAGCAGTTTACCGGGACAGGGAGGCGAGCAGTACTTC.

In nucleotides, the CDR3 is TGTGCCAGCAGCTCTGGGGCCGAATCCCTAGGGAACACTGAAGCTTTCTTT. Translation gives CASSSGAESLGNTEAFF. The chain employs TRBV5-5 and TRBJ1-1, with a tentative D call TRBD1 (5 bases). The CDR3 contains 17 residues. V was pared by 3 bases and J by 1 base, with 19 bases between. CDR1 and CDR2 from the germline V gene are SGHKS and YYEKEE (reference sequence).

This clonotype was counted between two and nine times. The chain couples TRBV5-1 to TRBJ2-7; D may be TRBD2 (5 bases). Trimming took 0 bases from V and 5 from J, leaving 12 bases between them. Germline assignment: CDR1 SGHRS and CDR2 YFSETQ. The length of the CDR3 is 14 residues. CDR3 amino acids: CASSLAGMRHEQYF. The CDR3 DNA follows: TGCGCCAGCAGCTTGGCGGGGATGAGGCACGAGCAGTACTTC.

The chain uses TRBV4-3 and TRBJ2-5; TRBD2 matches 10 bases. From germline, CDR1 is LGHNA and CDR2 YSLEER. The junction had 4 bases not matched to a gene; V was cut back by 3 bases and J by 3 bases. The CDR3 consists of 15 residues. The DNA of the CDR3 is TGCGCCAGCAGCCAGAACGGACTAGCGGAAGAGACCCAGTACTTC. Its translation: CASSQNGLAEETQYF.

This clonotype was counted between two and nine times. The chain has TRBV4-3 and TRBJ1-1; D unresolved. Per the germline V gene, CDR1 is LGHNA and CDR2 is YSLEER. This CDR3 has 16 residues. V lost 0 bases and J 0 bases, leaving 11 bases between the germline ends. CDR3: CASSQDRTDVNTEAFF. In nucleotides, the CDR3 is TGCGCCAGCAGCCAAGACAGGACCGACGTGAACACTGAAGCTTTCTTT.

The chain joins TRBV2 to TRBJ1-5; a weak D match, TRBD1 (6 bases). This CDR3 is built from 15 residues. Trimming removed 6 bases from V and 4 bases from J, with 16 bases in between. Germline V gene lookup returns CDR1 SNHLY and CDR2 FYNNEI. For the CDR3, the DNA is TGTGCCAGCAGGCCCGAACAGGGAGGAAATCAGCCCCAGCATTTT. This encodes CASRPEQGGNQPQHF. The entire variable domain, with the rest obtained from reference TRBV2 and TRBJ1-5, is as follows: EPEVTQTPSHQVTQMGQEVILRCVPISNHLYFYWYRQILGQKVEFLVSFYNNEISEKSEIFDDQFSVERPDGSNFTLKIRSTKLEDSAMYFCASRPEQGGNQPQHFGDGTRLSIL.

There are a few counts of this clonotype. The rearrangement joins TRBV6-1 to TRBJ2-5, with D possibly TRBD2 on 6 matching bases. The germline V gene has CDR1 MNHNS and CDR2 SASEGT. Trimming took off 7 bases at V and 0 bases at J, with 21 bases between the two ends. The CDR3 totals 17 residues. CDR3 in amino acids: CASKRQGGAQYQETQYF. CDR3 nucleotides: TGTGCCAGCAAGAGGCAGGGAGGAGCCCAGTACCAAGAGACCCAGTACTTC.

The rearrangement joins TRBV5-1 to TRBJ1-4; D unresolved. Germline V gene data show CDR1 as SGHRS and CDR2 as YFSETQ. The CDR3 length is 14 residues. Trimming pared 3 bases from V and 8 bases from J, leaving 14 bases between. The CDR3: CASSSGIYEEKLFF. CDR3 nucleotide sequence: TGCGCCAGCAGCTCCGGGATTTATGAAGAAAAACTGTTTTTT.

A few counts support this clonotype. The V gene is TRBV9, the J gene TRBJ2-7; 7 nucleotides match TRBD2. The CDR3 has 15 residues. Trimming took 0 bases from V and 2 from J; bases not matched to a gene: 5. CDR1 and CDR2 from the germline V gene are SGDLS and YYNGEE. This chain's CDR3 is CASSVGGSSTYEQYF. CDR3 DNA: TGTGCCAGCAGCGTAGGCGGGAGTAGCACCTACGAGCAGTACTTC.

V gene TRBV7-9 combines with J gene TRBJ2-7, with 10 bases fitting TRBD1. The CDR3 extends over 15 amino acids. V lost 5 bases and J lost 5; bases outside the gene matches: 9. From germline, CDR1 is SEHNR and CDR2 FQNEAQ (reference sequence). The CDR3 DNA is TGTGCCAGCAGCCCCCGGGACAGGGGTCTCGACGAGCAGTACTTC. Its protein is CASSPRDRGLDEQYF.

The chain employs TRBV5-1 and TRBJ2-7, with TRBD2 matching over 7 bases. Per germline, CDR1 SGHRS and CDR2 YFSETQ. Trimming cost V 0 bases and J 5 bases; bases outside gene matches: 11. This CDR3 contains 16 residues. CDR3 residues: CASSLAYLRENDEQYF. As DNA, the CDR3 is TGCGCCAGCAGCTTGGCCTATTTGCGGGAGAACGACGAGCAGTACTTC.

In this sample, this clonotype turned up a few times. The V and J genes are TRBV20-1 and TRBJ2-1, with 9 bases lining up with TRBD2. This CDR3 spans 16 amino acids. V lost 5 bases, J lost 4 bases, and 12 bases stayed unmatched. Germline lookup yields CDR1 DFQATT and CDR2 SNEGSKA (reference sequence). CDR3 region: CSARSVAGALYNEQFF. CDR3 DNA: TGCAGTGCTCGTTCGGTAGCGGGGGCACTATACAATGAGCAGTTCTTC.

The J gene is TRBJ2-3, the V gene TRBV7-3; D might be TRBD1 (7 bases). Trimming removed 1 base from V and 2 bases from J, with 22 bases in between. From germline, CDR1 is SGHTA and CDR2 FQGTGA. The CDR3 has 19 amino acids. CDR3 sequence (DNA): TGTGCCAGCAGCTTAATGAGTCAGGGGGGCCGGGAGACCACAGATACGCAGTATTTT. This encodes CASSLMSQGGRETTDTQYF.